The 31 T cell receptor beta chains below come from one sample, sequenced in a study of tumor-infiltrating lymphocytes in primary liver carcinoma. RNA was extracted from whole blood without cell sorting, alongside germline DNA. A constant-region primer served to make TCR beta cDNA from approximately 490 ng total RNA. Three-round nested multiplex PCR performed with slightly modified ARM-PCR produced the TCR beta libraries. The first two PCR rounds, roughly 10 cycles each, used TRBV1-TRBV30 forward primers and a C-beta reverse primer. TCRdb reprocessed the multiplex PCR reads with MiXCR, giving one entry per CDR3 protein. The sample carries about 320,000 distinct CDR3 sequences, about three fifths recorded once. Sequencing used peripheral blood. The receptors were sampled from a woman in her 30s with primary liver carcinoma and hepatitis B virus infection.

Only one count was recorded for this clonotype. With a much larger clone just one base away, this may be a read error. The chain is built from TRBV6-5 and TRBJ1-4, with a tentative D call TRBD1 (5 bases). Germline V gene data show CDR1 as MNHEY and CDR2 as SVGAGI. This CDR3 is 15 amino acids long. The CDR3 reads CASSTRGGSNGKLFF. CDR3 sequence (DNA): TGTGCCAGCAGTACCCGGGGGGGGTCTAATGGAAAACTGTTTTTT.

This chain joins TRBV7-9 and TRBJ1-3; no clear D. V lost 6 bases and J lost 2, with 11 bases in between. This CDR3 region has 14 residues. CDR1 and CDR2 from the germline V gene are SEHNR and FQNEAQ (reference sequence). In DNA form, the CDR3 reads TGTGCCAGCAGTCCCCTCGGGACTGGAAACACCATATATTTT. Translation: CASSPLGTGNTIYF.

This clonotype has only one observation. This likely comes from a read error, as the CDR3 has no conserved phenylalanine or tryptophan at its end. This chain connects TRBV12-3 or TRBV12-4 to TRBJ1-1; D not resolved. The CDR3 is 14 amino acids. CDR3: CASGLVGVATGAFS. In nucleotides, the CDR3 is TGTGCCAGCGGTTTAGTTGGGGTCGCCACTGGAGCTTTCTCT.

This clonotype was seen many times. CDR3 region: CASSYATRLSGGELFF. DNA of the CDR3: TGTGCCAGCAGCTACGCGACTCGGCTAAGCGGCGGGGAGCTGTTTTTT. The chain uses TRBV11-2 and TRBJ2-2, with D perhaps TRBD2 (5 bases). Trimming shortened V by 4 bases and J by 7 bases, and 19 bases separated the two germline ends. Germline V gene data show CDR1 as SGHAT and CDR2 as FQNNGV. The CDR3 extends over 16 amino acids.

A few counts support this clonotype. V and J are TRBV5-8 and TRBJ2-7, with 7 bases lining up with TRBD1. Per the germline V gene, CDR1 is SGHTS and CDR2 is YDEGEE. V lost 7 bases to trimming and J lost 0 bases; unmatched junction nucleotides: 16. This CDR3 spans 17 amino acids. The CDR3 region has the DNA TGTGCCAGCGTCGGTAGGGACAGCCCCTCTGGCTCCTACGAGCAGTACTTC. It specifies CASVGRDSPSGSYEQYF.

Note on this clonotype: Compared with germline, one end of the junction differs, possibly owing to a read error. The chain's CDR3 is CPSSRGANVNEQFF. CDR3 coding DNA: TGTCCCAGCAGCCGGGGGGCAAACGTCAATGAGCAGTTCTTC. The chain combines TRBV11-2 with TRBJ2-1; possible D gene TRBD2, 7 bases. CDR3 length: 14 amino acids. The germline gives CDR1 SGHAT, CDR2 FQNNGV.

As concerns this clonotype: A read error is likely, as this CDR3 ends without the conserved phenylalanine or tryptophan. The chain couples TRBV6-1 to TRBJ2-7; TRBD2 aligns across 9 bases. CDR3 length equals 13 residues. Germline V gene lookup returns CDR1 MNHNS and CDR2 SASEGT. J was trimmed by 4 bases and V by 10 bases; bases with no gene match: 8. CDR3 loop: CANSQREVYEQYL. CDR3 DNA: TGTGCCAACAGCCAGCGGGAGGTGTACGAGCAGTACTTA.

There are a few counts of this clonotype. This may be a read error: a much more frequent sequence differs by one nucleotide. The V call is TRBV12-3 or TRBV12-4, the J call TRBJ1-1; no clear D gene. CDR3 length equals 13 residues. The CDR3 region has the DNA TGTGCCGGCAGTTTTACAGTGAACACTGAAGCTTTCTTT. Translating gives CAGSFTVNTEAFF.

In the case of this clonotype: The CDR3 does not end in the conserved phenylalanine or tryptophan, so this is likely a read error. The chain joins TRBV5-5 to TRBJ2-7, with D unclear. V dropped 1 base and J dropped 0 bases, with 11 bases sitting between them. The CDR3 totals 15 residues. Looked up from germline, CDR1 is SGHKS and CDR2 is YYEKEE (reference sequence). CDR3 sequence reads: CASSLWPTSSYEQYL. The DNA of the CDR3 is TGTGCCAGCAGCTTGTGGCCGACGAGCTCCTACGAGCAGTACTTG.

Notes on this clonotype: Compared with germline, one end of the junction differs, possibly owing to a read error. The V and J genes are TRBV5-6 and TRBJ1-6, with D perhaps matching TRBD1 (6 bases). This CDR3 contains 14 residues. Germline V gene data show CDR1 as SGHDT and CDR2 as YYEEEE. DNA of the CDR3: TGTGCCAGCGGCTTGGGGGCGATTGGTGGACCCCTCCACTTT. Translation: CASGLGAIGGPLHF.

Concerning this clonotype itself: A read error may produce the germline difference seen at one junction end. The V call is TRBV11-2, the J call TRBJ1-1, with 7 bases aligning to TRBD1. The CDR3 is 14 residues long. Germline V lookup: CDR1 SGHAT, CDR2 FQNNGV. The CDR3 here is CASSSFTGDTEAFF. For the CDR3, the DNA is TGTGCCAGCAGCTCCTTTACAGGGGACACTGAGGCTTTCTTT.

Concerning this clonotype itself: This CDR3 fails to terminate in the conserved phenylalanine or tryptophan, so it likely reflects a read error. The rearrangement uses TRBV29-1 and TRBJ2-3; 7 nucleotides match TRBD2. The germline V gene encodes CDR1 SQVTM and CDR2 ANQGSEA. The length of the CDR3 is 16 residues. The ends lost 0 bases at V and 5 bases at J; junction bases unmatched: 11. The CDR3 coding sequence is TGCAGCGTTGAAGAGGGCCCGGGGGGAGGAATAGATACGCAGTATATT. Protein sequence: CSVEEGPGGGIDTQYI.

This clonotype was seen at least ten times. The chain combines TRBV11-3 with TRBJ2-3; D not certain. V lost 5 bases and J lost 2, with 11 bases in between. Germline V CDR1 and CDR2: SGHNT, YENEEA. The length of the CDR3 is 14 residues. CDR3 residues: CASSGKGTTDTQYF. The CDR3 DNA follows: TGTGCCAGCAGCGGCAAAGGAACCACAGATACGCAGTATTTT. Looking up the rest from reference TRBV11-3 and TRBJ2-3 gives the full variable domain: EAGVVQSPRYKIIEKKQPVAFWCNPISGHNTLYWYLQNLGQGPELLIRYENEEAVDDSQLPKDRFSAERLKGVDSTLKIQPAELGDSAVYLCASSGKGTTDTQYFGPGTRLTVL.

Ten or more counts support this clonotype. This chain joins TRBV7-9 and TRBJ1-5; D is ambiguous. Germline V lookup: CDR1 SEHNR, CDR2 FQNEAQ (reference sequence). The CDR3 runs 14 residues. V was shortened by 1 base and J by 0 bases, with 4 bases between the two germline ends. The CDR3 here is CASSLDASNQPQHF. CDR3 sequence (DNA): TGTGCCAGCAGCTTAGACGCTAGCAATCAGCCCCAGCATTTT.

Worth noting for this clonotype: Compared with germline, one end of the junction differs, possibly owing to a read error. The V gene is TRBV6-2 or TRBV6-3, the J gene TRBJ2-1; TRBD2 matches 7 bases. Germline V gene data show CDR1 as MNHEY and CDR2 as SVGEGT. The CDR3 runs 16 residues. The CDR3 DNA reads TGTGCCAGCGGTTACACCCCCGGGACTATCACCAATGAGCAGTTCTTC. Protein sequence: CASGYTPGTITNEQFF.

A word on this clonotype: An end of the junction does not agree with germline; a read error may underlie this. The chain recombines TRBV11-2 with TRBJ1-5, with no clear D. Per the germline V gene, CDR1 is SGHAT and CDR2 is FQNNGV. The CDR3 length is 13 residues. As DNA, the CDR3 is TGTGCTAGCAGAGGGAGAGAGTATCAGCCCCAGCATTTT. It translates to CASRGREYQPQHF.

A single count supports this clonotype. This may stem from a read error, because a much larger clone lies one nucleotide away. The CDR3 end shows no conserved phenylalanine or tryptophan, and so a read error is likely. This sequence joins TRBV4-1 and TRBJ2-1, with 8 bases fitting TRBD2. The CDR3 sequence is 15 residues long. Looked up from germline, CDR1 is MGHRA and CDR2 is YSYEKL. V shed 3 bases, J shed 5 bases, and the junction held 6 bases outside the gene matches. CDR3 in amino acids: CASSQREVSHNEQFV. The CDR3 DNA is TGCGCCAGCAGCCAGCGGGAGGTTAGCCACAATGAGCAGTTCGTC.

As for this clonotype: One end of the junction is discordant with germline, which a read error may explain. The chain is built from TRBV11-2 and TRBJ2-1; D is ambiguous. The CDR3 consists of 14 residues. Looked up from germline, CDR1 is SGHAT and CDR2 is FQNNGV. CDR3 bases: TGTGCCAGCAGCTTATACCGGACCCGCAATGAGCAGTCCTTC. Protein: CASSLYRTRNEQSF.

Remarks on this clonotype: One end of the junction is discordant with germline, which a read error may explain. The chain has TRBV28 and TRBJ2-5; TRBD2 agrees at 12 bases. Germline CDR1 and CDR2: MDHEN and SYDVKM. The CDR3 extends over 17 amino acids. CDR3 in DNA: TGTGTCAGCAGTTTTGAGAGGTCTAGCGGGAGGGGACAGACCCAGTACTTC. It encodes CVSSFERSSGRGQTQYF.

This chain uses TRBV6-2 or TRBV6-3 with TRBJ1-4, with D uncertain. The CDR3 consists of 16 residues. V dropped 2 bases and J dropped 5 bases, with 15 bases sitting between them. The V gene's germline CDR1 is MNHEY and CDR2 SVGEGT. The CDR3 loop reads CASSYDIQLSNEKLFF. The CDR3 region has the DNA TGTGCCAGCAGTTACGACATACAGCTGTCAAATGAAAAACTGTTTTTT.

In its sample, this clonotype was seen a few times. The chain has TRBV6-2 or TRBV6-3 and TRBJ2-1; D remains ambiguous. There are 11 residues in the CDR3. CDR1 and CDR2 (germline): MNHEY, SVGEGT. V lost 10 bases and J lost 4, with 8 bases in between. The CDR3: CANSPYNEQFF. The DNA for the CDR3 is TGTGCCAACAGCCCTTACAATGAGCAGTTCTTC.

This clonotype was counted a few times. CDR3 DNA: TGTGCCAGCAGCCCGCGACAGGTCGGGGAGACCCAGTACTTC. Translation: CASSPRQVGETQYF. This chain uses TRBV7-8 with TRBJ2-5, with D possibly matching TRBD1 (6 bases). Trimming removed 5 bases at V and 5 bases at J, with 15 bases between. The CDR3 totals 14 residues. The germline V gene encodes CDR1 SGHVS and CDR2 FQNEAQ.

The chain employs TRBV7-9 and TRBJ2-5; 8 bases are shared with TRBD2. The V gene's germline CDR1 is SEHNR and CDR2 FQNEAQ (reference sequence). Trimming removed 6 bases from V and 4 bases from J; junction bases left unmatched: 7. The CDR3 consists of 14 residues. CDR3 in amino acids: CASSRAGVGETQYF. DNA of the CDR3: TGTGCCAGCAGTCGAGCGGGAGTGGGAGAGACCCAGTACTTC.

The chain is built from TRBV29-1 and TRBJ1-4; 7 nucleotides line up with TRBD1. The germline V gene encodes CDR1 SQVTM and CDR2 ANQGSEA. Unmatched junction bases numbered 3, after V lost 4 bases and J lost 4 bases. This CDR3 has 13 residues. The CDR3 sequence: CSVVTGINEKLFF. CDR3 nucleotides: TGCAGCGTTGTGACAGGGATTAATGAAAAACTGTTTTTT.

This chain links TRBV4-1 with TRBJ2-7; 8 nucleotides agree with TRBD1. The CDR3 loop spans 14 amino acids. Germline CDR1 reads MGHRA; CDR2 reads YSYEKL. V gave up 4 bases and J gave up 5 bases; unmatched junction bases: 7. The CDR3 DNA sequence: TGCGCCAGCAGCCGCGACAGGGGAGTCCACGAGCAGTACTTC. Translated: CASSRDRGVHEQYF.

Turning to this clonotype: Likely a read error: the CDR3 ends without its conserved phenylalanine or tryptophan. The chain employs TRBV11-2 and TRBJ2-3, with 10 bases that match TRBD2. With V trimmed by 5 bases and J by 6 bases, 14 bases remained unmatched. The germline V gene encodes CDR1 SGHAT and CDR2 FQNNGV. This CDR3 has 17 residues. CDR3 nucleotide sequence: TGTGCCAGCAGCCCCTTACCCAGCGGGAGGGGAGGGGATACGCAGTATCTT. Protein sequence: CASSPLPSGRGGDTQYL.

This rearrangement joins TRBV11-2 to TRBJ2-1, with D unclear. CDR1 SGHAT and CDR2 FQNNGV come from the germline V gene. Trimming took off 8 bases at V and 3 bases at J, with 17 bases between the two ends. The CDR3 sequence is 15 residues long. The CDR3, as DNA: TGTGCCAGCTTAGGACGGGTATGCTACTACAATGAGCAGTTCTTC. This sequence encodes CASLGRVCYYNEQFF.

The chain couples TRBV7-9 to TRBJ1-2; D not certain. The CDR3 extends over 13 amino acids. V lost 0 bases and J 4 bases, leaving 6 bases between the germline ends. Germline V lookup: CDR1 SEHNR, CDR2 FQNEAQ (reference sequence). Written as DNA, the CDR3 is TGTGCCAGCAGCTTAGCAGGGCCCTATGGCTACACCTTC. Amino acids: CASSLAGPYGYTF.

This clonotype was picked up a small number of times. The CDR3 sequence is CASGWREGYEQYF. In nucleotides, the CDR3 is TGTGCCAGCGGTTGGCGGGAGGGGTACGAGCAGTACTTC. The chain uses TRBV7-8 and TRBJ2-7; TRBD2 matches at 9 bases. V shed 8 bases and J 4 bases; nucleotides not matched to a gene: 6. The CDR3 spans 13 residues. Germline values: CDR1 SGHVS, CDR2 FQNEAQ.

In this sample, this clonotype turned up once. At one end the junction does not follow the germline gene, possibly because of a read error. The chain has TRBV7-9 and TRBJ2-2; 9 bases fit TRBD2. CDR1 is SEHNR and CDR2 is FQNEAQ in the germline V gene (reference sequence). The CDR3 is 15 residues long. This chain's CDR3 is CASSTVAGATGEPFF. The CDR3 nucleotides read TGTGCCAGCAGCACCGTAGCGGGGGCCACCGGGGAGCCGTTTTTT.

To note about this clonotype: A much bigger clone sits one base away, suggesting this may be a read error. The chain recombines TRBV10-3 with TRBJ2-3; TRBD2 might be the D (5 bases). CDR3 size: 15 residues. V was pared by 6 bases and J by 0 bases, with 13 bases between. CDR1 and CDR2 (germline): ENHRY, SYGVKD. The CDR3 region is CAIRPPAASTDTQYF. CDR3 bases: TGTGCCATCAGACCTCCAGCGGCTAGCACAGATACGCAGTATTTT.